The 21 T cell receptor beta chains listed next were all sequenced from one sample in a study of blood T cell repertoires in COVID-19. Profiling relied on immunoSEQ multiplex PCR, and the TCRdb table lists in-frame clones only, not all of them. The sample contains some 73,000 clones, 82% of which appear only once. The sequencing input was peripheral blood. Receptor source: a woman aged 60-70 years with acute or convalescent COVID-19.

This clone was picked up a small number of times. The chain couples TRBV29-1 to TRBJ1-5, with 7 bases that match TRBD1. The CDR3 length is 15 residues. CDR1 is SQVTM, CDR2 ANQGSEA, per germline. V gave up 6 bases and J gave up 3 bases; unmatched junction bases: 11. CDR3 loop: CSVANRQGNNQPQHF. The CDR3 DNA reads TGCAGCGTCGCGAACCGACAGGGAAACAATCAGCCCCAGCATTTT.

The chain links TRBV4-1 to TRBJ2-2; TRBD1 aligns across 7 bases. Germline V lookup: CDR1 MGHRA, CDR2 YSYEKL. The CDR3 runs 17 residues. Trimming cost V 4 bases and J 0 bases; bases outside gene matches: 8. The CDR3 loop is CASSRVLGQANTGELFF. CDR3 nucleotides: TGCGCCAGCAGCCGAGTACTAGGACAGGCGAACACCGGGGAGCTGTTTTTT.

V and J are TRBV29-1 and TRBJ1-1; D is perhaps TRBD1 (5 bases). The CDR3 is 13 amino acids. Germline V gives CDR1 SQVTM, CDR2 ANQGSEA. Between the trimmed V and J ends, which lost 5 bases and 1 base, there was a span of 11 bases. The CDR3 reads CSVCPTANTEAFF. DNA for the CDR3: TGCAGCGTTTGTCCGACAGCGAACACTGAAGCTTTCTTT.

This clone appeared a single time. The chain combines TRBV3-1 (or the pseudogene TRBV3-2) with TRBJ1-1, with 8 bases that match TRBD1. The CDR3 covers 14 residues. J was trimmed by 6 bases and V by 1 base; bases with no gene match: 4. CDR1 and CDR2 (germline): LGHDT, YNNKEL (reference sequence). CDR3 protein: CASSQVRGRSEAFF. DNA of the CDR3: TGTGCCAGCAGCCAAGTCAGGGGGCGATCTGAAGCTTTCTTT.

The gene calls are TRBV6-5 and TRBJ2-1; TRBD1 agrees at 10 bases. The CDR3 spans 14 residues. The V gene's germline CDR1 is MNHEY and CDR2 SVGAGI. V lost 7 bases to trimming and J lost 9 bases; unmatched junction nucleotides: 9. The CDR3 nucleotides are TGTGCCAGCACCCCAGGGACAGGGGCAGGTGAGCAGTTCTTC. This codes for CASTPGTGAGEQFF.

The chain is built from TRBV5-6 and TRBJ1-1; D is unclear. Per germline, CDR1 SGHDT and CDR2 YYEEEE. The CDR3 runs to 12 residues. Trimming shortened V by 7 bases and J by 4 bases, and 11 bases separated the two germline ends. CDR3: CASRLGVTEAFF. In DNA form, the CDR3 reads TGTGCCAGCCGGCTCGGGGTCACTGAAGCTTTCTTT.

V gene TRBV5-1 combines with J gene TRBJ2-7; perhaps TRBD2 as D (5 bases). V was cut by 7 bases and J by 6 bases, with 20 bases left in between. Germline CDR1 reads SGHRS; CDR2 reads YFSETQ. This CDR3 region has 14 residues. The CDR3 DNA reads TGCGCCAGCCGACCTGTTGGGAGCTCCCTCGAGCAGTACTTC. Its translation is CASRPVGSSLEQYF.

This sequence joins TRBV11-2 and TRBJ2-3; the match to TRBD1 covers 7 bases. The CDR3 totals 15 residues. Unmatched junction bases numbered 7, after V lost 4 bases and J lost 3 bases. Germline lookup yields CDR1 SGHAT and CDR2 FQNNGV. CDR3 sequence (DNA): TGTGCCAGCAGCTCCCCGGACAGGCGAACAGATACGCAGTATTTT. Encoded protein: CASSSPDRRTDTQYF.

The rearrangement links TRBV5-1 to TRBJ1-6; D is unclear. There are 16 residues in the CDR3. Germline V gives CDR1 SGHRS, CDR2 YFSETQ. Deletions cut 3 bases from V and 0 bases from J, with 10 bases between. Written as DNA, the CDR3 is TGCGCCAGCAGCTCTCGCGGGAGCTCCTATAATTCACCCCTCCACTTT. Translated, it gives CASSSRGSSYNSPLHF.

V gene TRBV4-2 combines with J gene TRBJ2-6; 10 positions match TRBD1. V dropped 0 bases and J dropped 0; count of bases not matched to a gene: 5. The CDR3 extends over 19 amino acids. Germline V lookup: CDR1 LGHNA, CDR2 YNFKEQ. DNA of the CDR3: TGTGCCAGCAGCCAAGAAGGACAGGGGGTATTCTCTGGGGCCAACGTCCTGACTTTC. Translating it yields CASSQEGQGVFSGANVLTF.

This chain connects TRBV29-1 to TRBJ2-7, with TRBD2 matching 10 bases. The CDR3 sequence is 13 residues long. Germline loops: CDR1 SQVTM, CDR2 ANQGSEA. Trimming took 6 bases from V and 4 from J; bases not matched to a gene: 6. The CDR3 DNA follows: TGCAGCGTGGGTAGCGGGAGGAGGTACGAGCAGTACTTC. Translating it yields CSVGSGRRYEQYF.

The chain combines TRBV7-8 with TRBJ2-1; TRBD2 matches 13 bases. This CDR3 spans 16 amino acids. Germline loops: CDR1 SGHVS, CDR2 FQNEAQ. J was trimmed by 7 bases and V by 4 bases; bases with no gene match: 7. The CDR3 DNA reads as TGTGCCAGCAGCTCCCGGACTAGCGGGAGTGTTAATGAGCAGTTCTTC. Translating it yields CASSSRTSGSVNEQFF. Full variable domain (remainder filled in from reference TRBV7-8 and TRBJ2-1): GAGVSQSPRYKVAKRGQDVALRCDPISGHVSLFWYQQALGQGPEFLTYFQNEAQLDKSGLPSDRFFAERPEGSVSTLKIQRTQQEDSAVYLCASSSRTSGSVNEQFFGPGTRLTVL.

The table lists this clone with a count of one. CDR3 loop: CASKRTSGVTYEQYF. The CDR3 coding sequence is TGCGCCAGCAAACGAACTAGCGGGGTCACCTACGAGCAGTACTTC. V and J are TRBV5-1 and TRBJ2-7; 10 positions agree with TRBD2. The CDR3 runs 15 residues. The V segment lost 6 bases and the J segment 2 bases; nucleotides outside the gene matches: 8. Germline V gene sequence: CDR1 SGHRS, CDR2 YFSETQ. The entire variable domain, with the rest obtained from reference TRBV5-1 and TRBJ2-7, is as follows: KAGVTQTPRYLIKTRGQQVTLSCSPISGHRSVSWYQQTPGQGLQFLFEYFSETQRNKGNFPGRFSGRQFSNSRSEMNVSTLELGDSALYLCASKRTSGVTYEQYFGPGTRLTVT.

In its sample, this clone was seen a few times. The rearrangement links TRBV18 to TRBJ1-2; D is undetermined. The germline V and J ends were trimmed by 2 bases and 7 bases, with 11 bases remaining between them. CDR3 length: 13 residues. Germline V CDR1 and CDR2: KGHSH, LQKENI. The CDR3 sequence is CASSPFREAGYTF. CDR3 nucleotides: TGTGCCAGCTCACCATTTCGAGAAGCTGGCTACACCTTC.

There are a few counts of this clone. The CDR3 loop is CASKGGSASTDTQYF. For the CDR3, the DNA is TGTGCCAGCAAAGGAGGGAGTGCGAGCACAGATACGCAGTATTTT. This rearrangement joins TRBV2 to TRBJ2-3, with TRBD2 as a possible D gene (6 bases). The germline CDR1 and CDR2 sequences are SNHLY and FYNNEI. V lost 7 bases and J lost 0, with 14 bases in between. The CDR3 is 15 residues long. The whole variable domain, remainder taken from reference TRBV2 and TRBJ2-3, is EPEVTQTPSHQVTQMGQEVILRCVPISNHLYFYWYRQILGQKVEFLVSFYNNEISEKSEIFDDQFSVERPDGSNFTLKIRSTKLEDSAMYFCASKGGSASTDTQYFGPGTRLTVL.

This chain links TRBV30 with TRBJ2-3, with TRBD1 as a possible D gene (6 bases). From germline, CDR1 is GTSNPN and CDR2 SVGIG (reference sequence). The CDR3 extends over 13 amino acids. V lost 4 bases and J lost 7, with 15 bases in between. CDR3 nucleotide sequence: TGTGCCTGGAATCGACAGGTCGAAAATACGCAGTATTTT. It specifies CAWNRQVENTQYF. The full variable domain, in which reference TRBV30 and TRBJ2-3 provide the parts outside the CDR3, is SQTIHQWPATLVQPVGSPLSLECTVEGTSNPNLYWYRQAAGRGLQLLFYSVGIGQISSEVPQNLSASRPQDRQFILSSKKLLLSDSGFYLCAWNRQVENTQYFGPGTRLTVL.

The rearrangement joins TRBV18 to TRBJ2-1, with 9 bases matching TRBD2. From germline, CDR1 is KGHSH and CDR2 LQKENI. The length of the CDR3 is 15 residues. V trimming: 5 bases; J trimming: 0 bases; junction bases outside the gene matches: 2. Here the CDR3 reads CASSFSGSSYNEQFF. In nucleotides, the CDR3 is TGTGCCAGCTCATTTAGCGGGAGCTCCTACAATGAGCAGTTCTTC.

This rearrangement joins TRBV5-1 to TRBJ1-2, with D tentatively TRBD1 (5 bases). Germline V gene lookup returns CDR1 SGHRS and CDR2 YFSETQ. The CDR3 loop spans 15 amino acids. The V and J ends lost 3 bases and 8 bases respectively, with 20 bases between them. The CDR3 reads CASSWGVQAEGGYTF. The CDR3 coding sequence is TGCGCCAGCAGCTGGGGGGTTCAGGCGGAGGGAGGCTACACCTTC.

On this clone: At one boundary the junction diverges from the germline segment, which might be a read error. The V gene is TRBV5-6, the J gene TRBJ2-4; 7 nucleotides line up with TRBD1. Germline loops: CDR1 SGHDT, CDR2 YYEEEE. The CDR3 runs 13 residues. CDR3 bases: TGTGCCAGCAGCTTCTCAATCCAGGACAGGCCAAACTTC. It specifies CASSFSIQDRPNF.

The V call is TRBV9, the J call TRBJ1-3; 8 positions agree with TRBD1. Germline V gene sequence: CDR1 SGDLS, CDR2 YYNGEE. V lost 3 bases and J lost 0; bases outside the gene matches: 8. This CDR3 comprises 17 residues. The DNA for the CDR3 is TGTGCCAGCAGCGAGGACAGGGTAGCAGGCTCTGGAAACACCATATATTTT. Its protein product is CASSEDRVAGSGNTIYF.

The chain couples TRBV19 to TRBJ1-5; the match to TRBD1 covers 7 bases. This CDR3 is built from 15 residues. With V trimmed by 2 bases and J by 1 base, 2 bases remained unmatched. Germline CDR1 LNHDA, CDR2 SQIVND (reference sequence). The CDR3 sequence: CASSIKDRSNQPQHF. CDR3 nucleotide sequence: TGTGCCAGTAGTATAAAGGACAGGAGCAATCAGCCCCAGCATTTT.